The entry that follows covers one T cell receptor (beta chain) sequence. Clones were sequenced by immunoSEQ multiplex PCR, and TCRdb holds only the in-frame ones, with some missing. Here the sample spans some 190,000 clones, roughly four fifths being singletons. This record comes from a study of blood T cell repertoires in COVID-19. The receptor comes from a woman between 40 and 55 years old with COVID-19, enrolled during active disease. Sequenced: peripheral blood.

CDR3 DNA sequence: TGTGCCAGCGGGGCCAATGAGCAGTTCTTC. Translating it yields CASGANEQFF. This chain connects TRBV27 to TRBJ2-1, with TRBD1 as a possible D gene (5 bases). The germline gives CDR1 MNHEY, CDR2 SMNVEV (reference sequence). The CDR3 totals 10 residues. Deletions cut 8 bases from V and 6 bases from J, with 5 bases between.